Shown below are 23 T cell receptor beta chains from a single sample sequenced in a study of cytomegalovirus exposure and HLA in healthy donors. Primers: 60 Vbeta forward and 13 Jbeta reverse. The method was immunoSEQ multiplex PCR; TCRdb's version includes in-frame clones alone and lacks a portion of them. Of 140,000 to 150,000 clones listed, under 85% are singletons. The specimen sequenced was PBMCs. The origin of the receptors is a woman aged 40 to 50 in good health and CMV-seropositive.

The chain links TRBV5-1 to TRBJ1-4; tentatively, D is TRBD1 (6 bases). The CDR3 spans 15 residues. CDR1 and CDR2 (germline): SGHRS, YFSETQ. Trimming removed 4 bases at V and 4 bases at J, with 14 bases between. CDR3 DNA sequence: TGCGCCAGCAGCCTTGACAGGACTTATAATGAAAAACTGTTTTTT. The encoded protein is CASSLDRTYNEKLFF.

This clone was seen a handful of times. The chain has TRBV5-4 and TRBJ2-5; no firm D call. This CDR3 has 14 amino acids. Trimming took off 2 bases at V and 1 base at J, with 9 bases between the two ends. Germline V gene data show CDR1 as SGHNT and CDR2 as YYREEE (reference sequence). CDR3 amino acids: CASSFGLSQETQYF. The CDR3 bases are TGTGCCAGCAGCTTTGGGCTTTCCCAAGAGACCCAGTACTTC.

The chain uses TRBV9 and TRBJ2-1; 13 nucleotides line up with TRBD2. This CDR3 has 19 residues. V lost 4 bases, J lost 0 bases, and 10 bases stayed unmatched. Germline loops: CDR1 SGDLS, CDR2 YYNGEE. The CDR3 nucleotides read TGTGCCAGCAGCTTAGGGGGGACTAGCGGGGTTAGCTCCTACAATGAGCAGTTCTTC. It is translated as CASSLGGTSGVSSYNEQFF.

The chain employs TRBV30 and TRBJ1-1, with a tentative D call TRBD1 (5 bases). The CDR3 contains 14 residues. Trimming took off 4 bases at V and 4 bases at J, with 16 bases between the two ends. CDR1 and CDR2 (germline): GTSNPN, SVGIG (reference sequence). The CDR3 reads CAWKAAGQGTEAFF. The CDR3 coding sequence is TGTGCCTGGAAGGCAGCCGGTCAGGGCACTGAAGCTTTCTTT.

This clone was counted once. The V gene is TRBV6-5, the J gene TRBJ1-2, with a possible D match to TRBD1 (5 bases). CDR1 is MNHEY and CDR2 is SVGAGI in the germline V gene. CDR3 length: 16 amino acids. Trimming left V 0 bases short and J 8 bases short, with 19 bases between. CDR3 in DNA: TGTGCCAGCAGTTACTCCGGGACTTTTGTGACGGGGGGCTACACCTTC. Amino acid sequence: CASSYSGTFVTGGYTF.

The V and J genes are TRBV28 and TRBJ2-7, with 12 bases identical to TRBD1. The V gene's germline CDR1 is MDHEN and CDR2 SYDVKM. CDR3 length equals 15 residues. J gave up 6 bases and V 2 bases, and 5 bases lay outside the gene matches. The CDR3 DNA reads as TGTGCCAGCAGTTTAGCCGGGACAGGGGGCAGCGAGCAGTACTTC. This encodes CASSLAGTGGSEQYF.

The chain couples TRBV13 to TRBJ2-1, with D perhaps matching TRBD1 (6 bases). Germline V gene sequence: CDR1 PRHDT, CDR2 FYEKMQ (reference sequence). The CDR3 contains 15 residues. The V end was cut by 5 bases, the J end by 2 bases, with 13 bases between. CDR3 region: CASSLIDRPYNEQFF. The CDR3 DNA sequence: TGTGCCAGCAGCCTAATAGACAGGCCCTACAATGAGCAGTTCTTC.

This clone came up a few times. The chain uses TRBV4-1 and TRBJ1-5, with 8 bases matching TRBD1. The CDR3 runs 17 residues. J was trimmed by 6 bases and V by 0 bases; bases with no gene match: 10. CDR1 and CDR2 (germline): MGHRA, YSYEKL. In DNA, the CDR3 is TGCGCCAGCAGCCAAGAGGGATCAGGGGGCGAAGGTCAGCCCCAGCATTTT. Its protein product is CASSQEGSGGEGQPQHF.

The V and J genes are TRBV18 and TRBJ1-1, with D perhaps matching TRBD1 (5 bases). CDR1 is KGHSH, CDR2 LQKENI, per germline. CDR3 size: 11 residues. Trimming removed 5 bases at V and 8 bases at J, with 9 bases between. DNA for the CDR3: TGTGCCAGCTCAAGGGGTGACGAAGCTTTCTTT. It yields the protein CASSRGDEAFF.

This sequence joins TRBV18 and TRBJ2-1; the D gene is possibly TRBD1 (6 bases). Germline V lookup: CDR1 KGHSH, CDR2 LQKENI. The ends were cut back, 3 bases at V and 1 base at J, with 10 bases in the middle. The CDR3 length is 15 residues. The CDR3 nucleotides read TGTGCCAGCTCACCGGTCACAGGGTCCTACAATGAGCAGTTCTTC. Its protein is CASSPVTGSYNEQFF.

This clone turned up a few times. V and J are TRBV7-9 and TRBJ2-7; no reliable D call. Germline CDR1 is SEHNR and CDR2 is FQNEAQ (reference sequence). Trimming pared 7 bases from V and 3 bases from J, leaving 13 bases between. The CDR3 runs to 13 residues. Written as DNA, the CDR3 is TGTGCCAGCACCCCAGGCGCTGACTACGAGCAGTACTTC. Translating gives CASTPGADYEQYF.

The chain uses TRBV5-1 and TRBJ2-1; 8 nucleotides line up with TRBD1. The trim removed 4 bases at V and 9 bases at J, leaving 6 bases unmatched. This CDR3 region has 13 residues. Looked up from germline, CDR1 is SGHRS and CDR2 is YFSETQ. The CDR3 loop reads CASSPTGATEQFF. CDR3 sequence (DNA): TGCGCCAGCAGCCCGACAGGGGCGACTGAGCAGTTCTTC. The full variable domain, completed using reference TRBV5-1 and TRBJ2-1, is KAGVTQTPRYLIKTRGQQVTLSCSPISGHRSVSWYQQTPGQGLQFLFEYFSETQRNKGNFPGRFSGRQFSNSRSEMNVSTLELGDSALYLCASSPTGATEQFFGPGTRLTVL.

The chain uses TRBV9 and TRBJ1-2; maybe TRBD1 (5 bases). Trimming shortened V by 0 bases and J by 5 bases, and 14 bases separated the two germline ends. This CDR3 has 15 residues. Germline V gene sequence: CDR1 SGDLS, CDR2 YYNGEE. The chain's CDR3 is CASSVAGQPQYGYTF. The CDR3 DNA is TGTGCCAGCAGCGTAGCAGGGCAACCCCAGTATGGCTACACCTTC.

This clone has more than one count but fewer than ten. For the CDR3, the DNA is TGTGCCAGCAGCCAGGACAGAGGGGAAAAACTGTTTTTT. This gives the protein CASSQDRGEKLFF. This chain uses TRBV7-3 with TRBJ1-4, with a tentative D call TRBD1 (6 bases). CDR3 length: 13 amino acids. V was shortened by 5 bases and J by 8 bases, with 12 bases between the two germline ends. Germline CDR1 and CDR2: SGHTA and FQGTGA.

This chain uses TRBV2 with TRBJ1-2; 7 bases are a match to TRBD1. The CDR3 is made up of 15 amino acids. In germline, CDR1 is SNHLY, CDR2 FYNNEI. After removal of 7 bases from V and 4 bases from J, the junction contained 12 bases not matched to a gene. CDR3 bases: TGTGCCAGCACCTCAAGGACAGGTTTGGGCTATGGCTACACCTTC. This sequence encodes CASTSRTGLGYGYTF.

The chain is built from TRBV6-6 and TRBJ2-1, with 9 bases matching TRBD2. With 6 bases clipped from V and 9 bases from J, the junction kept 15 bases outside the gene matches. Germline CDR1 reads MNHNY; CDR2 reads SVGAGI (reference sequence). The CDR3 runs to 16 residues. CDR3: CASRYGGGVYVGEQFF. The CDR3 nucleotides read TGTGCCAGCAGATACGGCGGGGGGGTATATGTTGGTGAGCAGTTCTTC.

V is TRBV7-9 and J is TRBJ2-7, with D tentatively TRBD2 (5 bases). Looked up from germline, CDR1 is SEHNR and CDR2 is FQNEAQ (reference sequence). The CDR3 length is 15 residues. The V and J ends lost 1 base and 5 bases respectively, with 15 bases between them. The CDR3: CASSLGSHGVHEQYF. The CDR3 nucleotides are TGTGCCAGCAGCTTAGGGAGCCACGGGGTCCACGAGCAGTACTTC.

The gene calls are TRBV30 and TRBJ1-4; unclear D gene. Germline V gene sequence: CDR1 GTSNPN, CDR2 SVGIG (reference sequence). Trimming shortened V by 5 bases and J by 7 bases, and 14 bases separated the two germline ends. The CDR3 extends over 13 amino acids. CDR3 in DNA: TGTGCCTGGTCCATATCGGGGAGTGAAAAACTGTTTTTT. Its translation is CAWSISGSEKLFF.

This clone has just a few counts. J is TRBJ1-1 and V is TRBV6-1, with a weak D call TRBD1 (5 bases). There are 14 residues in the CDR3. Germline assignment: CDR1 MNHNS and CDR2 SASEGT. Trimming removed 5 bases at V and 7 bases at J, with 17 bases between. In nucleotides, the CDR3 is TGTGCCAGCAGTCTGAATCCAGGGCGCAGTGAAGCTTTCTTT. Its protein is CASSLNPGRSEAFF.

The rearrangement links TRBV11-2 to TRBJ2-6; the D is unclear. The CDR3 has 15 amino acids. Germline CDR1 and CDR2: SGHAT and FQNNGV. V lost 5 bases to trimming and J lost 1 base, with 9 bases between them. Written as DNA, the CDR3 is TGTGCCAGCAGCCTATACCTGTCTGGGGCCAACGTCCTGACTTTC. Its protein product is CASSLYLSGANVLTF.

The chain is built from TRBV29-1 and TRBJ1-2; perhaps TRBD1 as D (5 bases). This CDR3 spans 12 amino acids. V shed 5 bases and J shed 0 bases, with 7 bases lying between them. The germline gives CDR1 SQVTM, CDR2 ANQGSEA. DNA of the CDR3: TGCAGCGTTTGGGGGGCTAACTATGGCTACACCTTC. Encoded protein: CSVWGANYGYTF. The full variable domain, completed using reference TRBV29-1 and TRBJ1-2, is SAVISQKPSRDICQRGTSLTIQCQVDSQVTMMFWYRQQPGQSLTLIATANQGSEATYESGFVIDKFPISRPNLTFSTLTVSNMSPEDSSIYLCSVWGANYGYTFGSGTRLTVV.

The rearrangement joins TRBV18 to TRBJ2-3; 9 nucleotides align to TRBD2. CDR1 and CDR2 (germline): KGHSH, LQKENI. After removal of 2 bases from V and 1 base from J, the junction contained 16 bases not matched to a gene. This CDR3 comprises 20 residues. The CDR3 here is CASSPRSPGLAMFGTDTQYF. The CDR3 DNA follows: TGTGCCAGCTCACCAAGGAGTCCAGGACTAGCGATGTTCGGCACAGATACGCAGTATTTT.

This clone was picked up one time. CDR3 in amino acids: CASSSSGGAFHEQYF. In DNA form, the CDR3 reads TGTGCCAGCAGCAGTAGCGGGGGGGCGTTCCACGAGCAGTACTTC. The rearrangement joins TRBV28 to TRBJ2-7; TRBD2 aligns across 11 bases. The CDR3 has 15 residues. After removal of 6 bases from V and 5 bases from J, the junction contained 9 bases not matched to a gene. Germline V gene lookup returns CDR1 MDHEN and CDR2 SYDVKM. Together with reference TRBV28 and TRBJ2-7, the CDR3 gives the full variable domain: DVKVTQSSRYLVKRTGEKVFLECVQDMDHENMFWYRQDPGLGLRLIYFSYDVKMKEKGDIPEGYSVSREKKERFSLILESASTNQTSMYLCASSSSGGAFHEQYFGPGTRLTVT.